These T cell receptor beta chains were read from a single sample in a study of glioma-infiltrating T cells. TCRdb reanalysed the multiplex PCR reads using MiXCR and keeps one entry per CDR3 protein. The repertoire holds approximately 18,000 distinct CDR3 sequences, with roughly 50% as singletons. Source material: glioma tissue, nonneoplastic brain tissue, or PBMCs (not recorded which). These receptors were obtained from a human donor with low-grade glioma or glioblastoma, undergoing nonglioma brain surgery, or in good health (not recorded which). Each CDR3 is given with its conserved first and last residue. The D gene is left open where the match is weak. Clone size is shown for a subset of rows, as once, few, many or a class of expanded clone.

cdr3_aa cdr3_nt j_call d_call clone_size v_call
CSVEDQRAGHSDTQYF TGCAGCGTTGAAGATCAACGAGCGGGCCACTCAGATACGCAGTATTTT TRBJ2-3 . . TRBV29-1
CAISELGRGPDTQYF TGTGCCATCAGTGAGTTGGGCAGGGGTCCAGATACGCAGTATTTT TRBJ2-3 . . TRBV10-3
CASSPWKTADSNQPQHF TGTGCCAGCAGTCCCTGGAAGACCGCTGATAGCAATCAGCCCCAGCATTTT TRBJ1-5 . once TRBV28
CAGQGQGSTDTQYF TGTGCCGGCCAGGGACAGGGAAGCACAGATACGCAGTATTTT TRBJ2-3 TRBD1 . TRBV28
CASSLLYEQYF TGTGCCAGCAGTCTTTTATACGAGCAGTACTTC TRBJ2-7 . . TRBV6-1
CASRSVAVSNQPQHF TGTGCCAGCAGATCTGTTGCAGTCTCTAATCAGCCCCAGCATTTT TRBJ1-5 . . TRBV6-5
CSARSPTGPGNTEAFF TGCAGTGCTAGATCTCCCACCGGGCCGGGGAACACTGAAGCTTTCTTT TRBJ1-1 . . TRBV20-1
CASSLNNRGWYF TGTGCCAGCAGCCTGAATAACAGGGGTTGGTATTTT TRBJ2-3 TRBD1 many TRBV3-1
CAWSSGAGFNKNIQYF TGTGCCTGGAGTTCAGGGGCAGGGTTTAACAAAAACATTCAGTACTTC TRBJ2-4 . . TRBV30
CARIGSSRPYEQYF TGTGCCAGGATAGGGTCAAGTAGGCCTTACGAGCAGTACTTC TRBJ2-7 . many TRBV28
CASSWSREGHPEQFF TGTGCCAGCAGTTGGAGCCGGGAGGGCCATCCTGAGCAGTTCTTC TRBJ2-1 TRBD2 few TRBV27
CSVEGDEGVYGYTF TGCAGCGTTGAAGGGGACGAGGGGGTTTATGGCTACACCTTC TRBJ1-2 . few TRBV29-1
CATSRVGDSTNYGYTF TGTGCCACCAGCAGAGTCGGGGACTCGACGAACTATGGCTACACCTTC TRBJ1-2 . once TRBV15
CASHHRDRSSYGYTF TGTGCCAGCCACCACCGGGACAGATCCAGCTATGGCTACACCTTC TRBJ1-2 TRBD1 many TRBV6-1
CASSLSAGLNTEAFF TGTGCCAGCAGCTTATCCGCAGGGCTGAACACTGAAGCTTTCTTT TRBJ1-1 . . TRBV7-6
CASSYSWVAGASVF TGTGCCAGCAGTTACTCTTGGGTAGCGGGGGCCAGTGTCTTC TRBJ2-1 TRBD2 . TRBV6-6
CASSFLAGAFYEQYF TGTGCCAGCAGCTTCCTAGCGGGGGCCTTCTACGAGCAGTACTTC TRBJ2-7 TRBD2 . TRBV2
CASRLYGLAAPKVNNEKFF TGTGCCAGCAGGTTATACGGACTAGCGGCCCCCAAGGTCAACAATGAGAAGTTCTTC TRBJ2-1 TRBD2 . TRBV7-2
CASSPGGKGNRPQHF TGTGCCAGCAGTCCCGGGGGCAAGGGCAATCGGCCCCAGCATTTT TRBJ1-5 . . TRBV28
CASNPLSLAMDTQYF TGTGCCAGCAACCCATTATCTCTAGCAATGGATACGCAGTATTTT TRBJ2-3 . many TRBV6-2/TRBV6-3
CASSQLTGGANEKLFF TGTGCCAGCAGCCAACTTACGGGGGGAGCCAATGAAAAACTGTTTTTT TRBJ1-4 . . TRBV14
CASLRLGTPQETQYF TGTGCCAGCCTCAGGCTGGGAACGCCCCAAGAGACCCAGTACTTC TRBJ2-5 . . TRBV7-8
CSARVSGTGTEAFF TGCAGTGCTAGGGTGTCCGGGACAGGGACTGAAGCTTTCTTT TRBJ1-1 TRBD1 . TRBV20-1
CASSLTGSSYNEQFF TGTGCCAGCAGCTTGACAGGGAGCTCCTACAATGAGCAGTTCTTC TRBJ2-1 TRBD1 medium-sized TRBV7-3
CAADFFSGNTIYF TGTGCCGCGGACTTTTTCTCTGGAAACACCATATATTTT TRBJ1-3 . few TRBV30
CSARGKGQPQHF TGCAGTGCTAGGGGAAAGGGTCAGCCCCAGCATTTT TRBJ1-5 . . TRBV20-1
CASRLGTGTGELFF TGTGCCAGCAGGCTTGGGACGGGCACCGGGGAGCTGTTTTTT TRBJ2-2 . . TRBV6-2/TRBV6-3
CASSPDNNEKLFF TGTGCCAGCAGCCCGGACAATAATGAAAAACTGTTTTTT TRBJ1-4 . once TRBV9
CASSYSEGENTEAFF TGTGCCAGCAGTTATTCCGAGGGGGAGAACACTGAAGCTTTCTTT TRBJ1-1 . . TRBV6-5
CASSTNGGDYGYTF TGTGCCAGCTCTACCAATGGGGGAGACTATGGCTACACCTTC TRBJ1-2 . few TRBV18
CASSTLTGEGQYF TGTGCCAGTAGTACTTTGACAGGGGAAGGGCAGTACTTC TRBJ2-7 TRBD1 . TRBV19
CASRESSTDTQYF TGTGCCAGCAGGGAGAGCTCCACAGATACGCAGTATTTT TRBJ2-3 . . TRBV6-2/TRBV6-3
CAISAAGVGEQYF TGTGCCATCAGTGCGGCAGGGGTGGGCGAGCAGTACTTC TRBJ2-7 . . TRBV10-3
CSARLTGRSNTEAFF TGCAGTGCTAGGCTGACAGGGCGGTCGAACACTGAAGCTTTCTTT TRBJ1-1 TRBD1 . TRBV20-1
CASSLFGSGNNEQFF TGTGCCAGCAGCTTGTTCGGTAGCGGGAACAATGAGCAGTTCTTC TRBJ2-1 TRBD2 once TRBV5-6
CASSLNRGNEQFF TGCGCCAGCAGCCTAAACAGGGGCAATGAGCAGTTCTTC TRBJ2-1 TRBD1 . TRBV4-1
CASRNKPASNQPQHF TGTGCCAGCAGAAATAAACCCGCCAGCAATCAGCCCCAGCATTTT TRBJ1-5 . few TRBV6-1
CASRLRNTEAFF TGTGCCAGCAGGCTCAGGAACACTGAAGCTTTCTTT TRBJ1-1 . few TRBV6-1
CASRKQQGMNTEAFF TGTGCCAGCAGAAAACAACAGGGGATGAACACTGAAGCTTTCTTT TRBJ1-1 TRBD1 . TRBV27
CASSIGTGAGAFF TGTGCCAGCAGCATTGGGACAGGGGCTGGAGCTTTCTTT TRBJ1-1 TRBD1 . TRBV6-1
CASSSVSTDTQYF TGTGCCAGCAGCAGTGTCAGCACAGATACGCAGTATTTT TRBJ2-3 . medium-sized TRBV12-3/TRBV12-4
CASSAHRDGNQPHHF TGTGCCAGCAGTGCCCACCGGGACGGCAATCAGCCCCACCATTTT TRBJ1-5 . . TRBV28
CASTLVQGAENEQFF TGTGCCAGCACCCTGGTACAGGGGGCTGAAAATGAGCAGTTCTTC TRBJ2-1 TRBD1 . TRBV27
CASSYSLGATGELFF TGTGCCAGCAGTTACTCTCTGGGGGCCACCGGGGAGCTGTTTTTT TRBJ2-2 . . TRBV6-6
CASTRSEPGTGELFF TGTGCCAGCACCCGTAGCGAGCCGGGGACCGGGGAGCTGTTTTTT TRBJ2-2 . many TRBV28
CAGRFGQGVRDGYGYTF TGTGCCGGCAGATTCGGACAGGGGGTGCGGGATGGATATGGCTACACCTTC TRBJ1-2 TRBD1 . TRBV6-1
CASSGSPVSSYNEQFF TGTGCCAGCAGTGGGTCTCCCGTGAGCTCCTACAATGAGCAGTTCTTC TRBJ2-1 . . TRBV6-2/TRBV6-3
CASSPGRTYGYTF TGTGCCAGCAGCCCTGGACGGACTTATGGCTACACCTTC TRBJ1-2 . . TRBV6-5
CSARLAGGTDTQYF TGCAGTGCTAGATTAGCGGGGGGGACAGATACGCAGTATTTT TRBJ2-3 TRBD2 . TRBV20-1
CATSGNQETQYF TGTGCCACCTCCGGGAATCAAGAGACCCAGTACTTC TRBJ2-5 . . TRBV28
CASSHGQGSYEQYF TGTGCCAGCAGTCATGGACAGGGTTCATACGAGCAGTACTTC TRBJ2-7 TRBD1 . TRBV6-2/TRBV6-3
CSALDRAGNTIYF TGCAGTGCTTTGGACAGGGCTGGAAACACCATATATTTT TRBJ1-3 TRBD1 medium-sized TRBV20-1
CASSPPRGRQFF TGTGCCAGCAGTCCCCCCCGGGGTCGGCAGTTCTTC TRBJ2-1 . . TRBV28
CATSRVEGMSNQPQHF TGTGCCACCAGCAGAGTGGAGGGGATGAGCAATCAGCCCCAGCATTTT TRBJ1-5 . once TRBV15
CASSQEDPNNEQFF TGCGCCAGCAGCCAAGAGGACCCTAACAATGAGCAGTTCTTC TRBJ2-1 . few TRBV4-1
CASSWNMGNEQFF TGTGCCAGCAGCTGGAATATGGGGAATGAGCAGTTCTTC TRBJ2-1 . . TRBV4-1
CASSWRQVDTEAFF TGTGCCAGCAGCTGGAGACAGGTCGATACTGAAGCTTTCTTT TRBJ1-1 . . TRBV7-2
CASSYTWTLNTEAFF TGTGCCAGCAGTTACACCTGGACACTGAACACTGAAGCTTTCTTT TRBJ1-1 . . TRBV6-6
CSVTGRGQETQYF TGCAGTGTTACCGGCAGGGGTCAAGAGACCCAGTACTTC TRBJ2-5 . . TRBV20-1
CSARTGQGNQPQHF TGCAGTGCTAGGACGGGGCAAGGCAATCAGCCCCAGCATTTT TRBJ1-5 . medium-sized TRBV20-1